Following are 12 T cell receptor beta chains from one sample sequenced in a study of T cell repertoires in cytomegalovirus infection. TCRdb independently ran MiXCR on the reads; one entry per CDR3 protein. This sample has around 710,000 distinct CDR3 sequences, with about 27% found just once. Their antigens are not known. Source: cultured CD8+ T cells from PBMCs, taken from culture after CMV antigen stimulation. These receptors came from a human donor in good health (CMV status not recorded). Some clones in this sample may be carry-over from other donors' samples.

This clonotype was counted between two and nine times. The chain has TRBV20-1 and TRBJ2-3, with 9 bases lining up with TRBD2. Germline loops: CDR1 DFQATT, CDR2 SNEGSKA (reference sequence). The CDR3 sequence is 13 residues long. V was pared by 6 bases and J by 3 bases, with 4 bases of the junction left unmatched. The CDR3 protein is CSALAGVTDTQYF. For the CDR3, the DNA is TGCAGTGCGTTAGCGGGGGTAACAGATACGCAGTATTTT.

The rearrangement uses TRBV6-1 and TRBJ2-1; the match to TRBD1 covers 9 bases. CDR3 size: 14 residues. In germline, CDR1 is MNHNS, CDR2 SASEGT. Trimming removed 6 bases from V and 4 bases from J; junction bases left unmatched: 4. This CDR3 is CASRTGTGYNEQFF. CDR3 bases: TGTGCCAGCAGAACCGGGACAGGGTACAATGAGCAGTTCTTC.

The rearrangement joins TRBV10-2 to TRBJ1-2; D possibly corresponds to TRBD1 (6 bases). Trimming removed 6 bases from V and 8 bases from J, with 16 bases in between. CDR1 and CDR2 from the germline V gene are WSHSY and SAAADI. The CDR3 length is 13 residues. The CDR3 is CASSLDRRDGYTF. For the CDR3, the DNA is TGCGCCAGCAGCCTAGACAGGAGGGACGGCTACACCTTC.

This clonotype came up a few times. The chain recombines TRBV27 with TRBJ1-2; 10 nucleotides line up with TRBD1. V lost 3 bases, J lost 8 bases, and 12 bases stayed unmatched. The CDR3 consists of 16 residues. CDR1 MNHEY and CDR2 SMNVEV come from the germline V gene (reference sequence). This CDR3 reads CASSFAPGTGAEGYTF. The CDR3 DNA is TGTGCCAGCAGTTTTGCCCCCGGGACAGGGGCGGAGGGCTACACCTTC.

This clonotype showed up just a few times. The V and J genes are TRBV7-9 and TRBJ2-5; perhaps TRBD1 as D (5 bases). The CDR3 spans 14 residues. V dropped 4 bases and J dropped 1 base, with 10 bases sitting between them. CDR1 is SEHNR and CDR2 is FQNEAQ in the germline V gene (reference sequence). CDR3 coding DNA: TGTGCCAGCAGCTCCGCAGGGTCCCAAGAGACCCAGTACTTC. Translating gives CASSSAGSQETQYF.

The V gene is TRBV7-6, the J gene TRBJ2-5; tentatively, D is TRBD2 (6 bases). The CDR3 loop spans 15 amino acids. Germline CDR1 is SGHVS and CDR2 is FNYEAQ. V was clipped by 7 bases and J by 5 bases, with 20 bases between them. DNA of the CDR3: TGTGCCAGCAACAAACTAGCCACGCCAAGGGAGACCCAGTACTTC. As protein: CASNKLATPRETQYF.

At least ten counts were recorded for this clonotype. This chain uses TRBV7-2 with TRBJ2-2, with TRBD1 matching 9 bases. V was clipped by 2 bases and J by 4 bases; unmatched bases: 5. Per germline, CDR1 SGHTA and CDR2 FQGNSA. The CDR3 loop spans 16 amino acids. In DNA, the CDR3 is TGTGCCAGCAGCTTAATTTACAGGGGGCTCACCGGGGAGCTGTTTTTT. Protein: CASSLIYRGLTGELFF. The full variable domain, completed using reference TRBV7-2 and TRBJ2-2, is GAGVSQSPSNKVTEKGKDVELRCDPISGHTALYWYRQSLGQGLEFLIYFQGNSAPDKSGLPSDRFSAERTGGSVSTLTIQRTQQEDSAVYLCASSLIYRGLTGELFFGEGSRLTVL.

The chain joins TRBV20-1 to TRBJ2-1, with D hard to call. The CDR3 has 13 amino acids. V lost 0 bases and J lost 5, with 8 bases in between. Germline CDR1 is DFQATT and CDR2 is SNEGSKA (reference sequence). CDR3 in amino acids: CSARDLSDNEQFF. CDR3 bases: TGCAGTGCTAGAGACCTTTCCGACAATGAGCAGTTCTTC.

The chain carries TRBV6-1 and TRBJ2-5; 8 bases are a match to TRBD1. V lost 8 bases, J lost 4 bases, and 6 bases stayed unmatched. Germline CDR1 reads MNHNS; CDR2 reads SASEGT. This CDR3 region has 13 residues. The chain's CDR3 is CASWGTGRETQYF. CDR3 in DNA: TGTGCCAGCTGGGGGACAGGTAGAGAGACCCAGTACTTC.

This chain connects TRBV29-1 to TRBJ2-2, with D tentatively TRBD2 (6 bases). The length of the CDR3 is 12 residues. Trimming removed 4 bases at V and 9 bases at J, with 12 bases between. The germline V gene encodes CDR1 SQVTM and CDR2 ANQGSEA. The CDR3 DNA reads as TGCAGCGTTGGGAGGGTGGGGCGGGAGCTGTTTTTT. Translated: CSVGRVGRELFF.

The chain couples TRBV7-6 to TRBJ1-2; D possibly corresponds to TRBD1 (6 bases). The CDR3 has 14 amino acids. Trimming took 5 bases from V and 6 from J, leaving 16 bases between them. CDR1 is SGHVS and CDR2 is FNYEAQ in the germline V gene. The CDR3 DNA follows: TGTGCCAGCAGCCCTTCTGGGGGGGCCCATGGCTACACCTTC. This translates into CASSPSGGAHGYTF.

The chain joins TRBV24-1 to TRBJ1-2; no reliable D call. The CDR3 sequence is 12 residues long. The germline V gene has CDR1 KGHDR and CDR2 SFDVKD. The V end was cut by 3 bases, the J end by 7 bases, with 8 bases between. This CDR3 is CATSDTDGGYTF. CDR3 sequence (DNA): TGTGCCACCAGTGATACCGACGGTGGCTACACCTTC.